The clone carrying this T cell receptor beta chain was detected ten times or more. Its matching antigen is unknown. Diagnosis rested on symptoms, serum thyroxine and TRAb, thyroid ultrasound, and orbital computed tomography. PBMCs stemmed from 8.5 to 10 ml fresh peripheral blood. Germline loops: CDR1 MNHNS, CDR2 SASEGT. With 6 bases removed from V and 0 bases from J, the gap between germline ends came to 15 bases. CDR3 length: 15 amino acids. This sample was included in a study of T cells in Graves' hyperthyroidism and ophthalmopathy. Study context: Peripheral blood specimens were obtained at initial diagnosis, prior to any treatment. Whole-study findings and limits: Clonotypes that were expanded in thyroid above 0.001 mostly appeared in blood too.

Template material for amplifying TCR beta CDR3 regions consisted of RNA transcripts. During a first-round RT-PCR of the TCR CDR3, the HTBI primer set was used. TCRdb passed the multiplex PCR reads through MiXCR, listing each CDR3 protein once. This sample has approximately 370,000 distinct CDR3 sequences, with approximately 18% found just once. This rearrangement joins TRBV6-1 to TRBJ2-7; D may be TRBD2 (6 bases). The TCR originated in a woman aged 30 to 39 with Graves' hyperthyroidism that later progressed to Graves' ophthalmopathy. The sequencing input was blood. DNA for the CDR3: TGTGCCAGCAGGACTAGACAGCAGACCTCCTACGAGCAGTACTTC. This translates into CASRTRQQTSYEQYF.